The text below deals with one T cell receptor (beta chain). Assay used: immunoSEQ multiplex PCR; TCRdb lists only in-frame clones, some missing. The table records some 44,000 clones, just under 95% of them present only once. These data belong to a study of human thymus T cells. This TCR was recovered from a girl in the first two years of life with a congenital heart defect but otherwise immunologically healthy. The sequenced sample was blood.

CDR3 sequence reads: CAIGGLAGHNEQFF. The CDR3 nucleotides read TGTGCCATCGGAGGACTAGCGGGCCACAATGAGCAGTTCTTC. This chain uses TRBV2 with TRBJ2-1; 11 bases are shared with TRBD2. Germline V gene lookup returns CDR1 SNHLY and CDR2 FYNNEI. With 10 bases clipped from V and 5 bases from J, the junction kept 7 bases outside the gene matches. The CDR3 runs to 14 residues. Complete variable domain (other parts from reference TRBV2 and TRBJ2-1): EPEVTQTPSHQVTQMGQEVILRCVPISNHLYFYWYRQILGQKVEFLVSFYNNEISEKSEIFDDQFSVERPDGSNFTLKIRSTKLEDSAMYFCAIGGLAGHNEQFFGPGTRLTVL.